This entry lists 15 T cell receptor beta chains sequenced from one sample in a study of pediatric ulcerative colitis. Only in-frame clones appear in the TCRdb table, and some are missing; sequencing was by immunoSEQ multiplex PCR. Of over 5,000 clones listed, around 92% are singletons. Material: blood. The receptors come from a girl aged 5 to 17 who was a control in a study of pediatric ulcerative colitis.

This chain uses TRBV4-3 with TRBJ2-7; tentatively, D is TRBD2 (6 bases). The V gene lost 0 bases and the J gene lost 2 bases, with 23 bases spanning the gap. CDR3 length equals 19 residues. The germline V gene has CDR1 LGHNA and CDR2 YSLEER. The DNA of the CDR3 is TGCGCCAGCAGCCAAGATGCCGTGCCAGACGGGAGTCGTCCCTACGAGCAGTACTTC. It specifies CASSQDAVPDGSRPYEQYF.

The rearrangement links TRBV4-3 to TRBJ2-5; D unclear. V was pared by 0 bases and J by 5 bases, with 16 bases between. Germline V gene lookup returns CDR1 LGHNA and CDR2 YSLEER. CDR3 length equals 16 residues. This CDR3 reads CASSQDEGGLKETQYF. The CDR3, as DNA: TGCGCCAGCAGCCAAGATGAAGGCGGTCTGAAGGAGACCCAGTACTTC.

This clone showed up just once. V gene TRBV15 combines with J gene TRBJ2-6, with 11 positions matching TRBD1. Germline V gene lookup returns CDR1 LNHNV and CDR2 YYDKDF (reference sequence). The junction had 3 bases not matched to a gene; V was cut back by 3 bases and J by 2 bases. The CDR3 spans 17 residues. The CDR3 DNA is TGTGCCACCAGCAGGCCGGGACAGGGGGCTGGGGCCAACGTCCTGACTTTC. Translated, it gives CATSRPGQGAGANVLTF.

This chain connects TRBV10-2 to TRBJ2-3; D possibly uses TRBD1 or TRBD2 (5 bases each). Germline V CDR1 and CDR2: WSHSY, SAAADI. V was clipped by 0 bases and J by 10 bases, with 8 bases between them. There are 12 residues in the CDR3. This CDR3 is CASSESMGAQYF. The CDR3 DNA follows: TGCGCCAGCAGTGAGTCGATGGGGGCGCAGTATTTT.

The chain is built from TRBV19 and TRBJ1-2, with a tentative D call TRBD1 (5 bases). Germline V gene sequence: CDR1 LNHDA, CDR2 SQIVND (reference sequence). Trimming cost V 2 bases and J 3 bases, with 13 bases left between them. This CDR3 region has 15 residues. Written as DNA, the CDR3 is TGTGCCAGTAGTATACAGGTGGGGACCTACTATGGCTACACCTTC. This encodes CASSIQVGTYYGYTF. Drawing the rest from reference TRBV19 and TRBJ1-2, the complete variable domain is DGGITQSPKYLFRKEGQNVTLSCEQNLNHDAMYWYRQDPGQGLRLIYYSQIVNDFQKGDIAEGYSVSREKKESFPLTVTSAQKNPTAFYLCASSIQVGTYYGYTFGSGTRLTVV.

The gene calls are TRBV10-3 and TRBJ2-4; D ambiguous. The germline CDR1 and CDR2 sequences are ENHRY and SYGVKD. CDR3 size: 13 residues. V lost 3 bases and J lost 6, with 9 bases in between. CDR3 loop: CAISDDTVNIQYF. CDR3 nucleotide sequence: TGTGCCATCAGTGACGATACAGTAAACATTCAGTACTTC.

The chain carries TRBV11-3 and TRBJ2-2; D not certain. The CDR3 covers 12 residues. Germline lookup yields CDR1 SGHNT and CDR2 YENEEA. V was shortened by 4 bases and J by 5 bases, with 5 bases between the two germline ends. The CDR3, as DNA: TGTGCCAGCAGCTCTAATACCGGGGAGCTGTTTTTT. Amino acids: CASSSNTGELFF.

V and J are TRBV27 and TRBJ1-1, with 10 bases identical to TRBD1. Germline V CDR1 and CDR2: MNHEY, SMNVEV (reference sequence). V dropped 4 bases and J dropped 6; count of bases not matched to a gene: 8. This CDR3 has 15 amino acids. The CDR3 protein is CASSSTDRGGSEAFF. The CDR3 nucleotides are TGTGCCAGCAGTTCTACGGACAGGGGGGGCTCTGAAGCTTTCTTT.

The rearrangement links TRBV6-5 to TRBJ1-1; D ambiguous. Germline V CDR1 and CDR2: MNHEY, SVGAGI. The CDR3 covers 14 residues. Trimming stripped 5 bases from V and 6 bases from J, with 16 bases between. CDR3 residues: CASSTRPPWAEAFF. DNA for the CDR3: TGTGCCAGCAGTACCCGGCCTCCCTGGGCTGAAGCTTTCTTT.

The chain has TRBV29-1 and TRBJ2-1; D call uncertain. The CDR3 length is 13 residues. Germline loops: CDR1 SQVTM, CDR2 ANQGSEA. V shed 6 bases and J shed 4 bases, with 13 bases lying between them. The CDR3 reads CSVRKPLYNEQFF. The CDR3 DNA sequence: TGCAGCGTCCGGAAGCCTCTTTACAATGAGCAGTTCTTC.

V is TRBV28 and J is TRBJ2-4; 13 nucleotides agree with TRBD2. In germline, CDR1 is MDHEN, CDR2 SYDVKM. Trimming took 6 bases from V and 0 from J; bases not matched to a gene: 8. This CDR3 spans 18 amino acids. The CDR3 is CASRPGLAGSLAKNIQYF. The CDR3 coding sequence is TGTGCCAGCAGACCGGGACTAGCGGGAAGCCTAGCCAAAAACATTCAGTACTTC.

The CDR3 protein is CASSRHSGFQPQHF. CDR3 coding DNA: TGTGCCAGCAGTCGACATTCGGGTTTTCAGCCCCAGCATTTT. The gene calls are TRBV28 and TRBJ1-5; D gene unclear. Germline CDR1 and CDR2: MDHEN and SYDVKM. CDR3 size: 14 residues. Trimming cost V 5 bases and J 6 bases, with 14 bases left between them. Full variable domain (remainder filled in from reference TRBV28 and TRBJ1-5): DVKVTQSSRYLVKRTGEKVFLECVQDMDHENMFWYRQDPGLGLRLIYFSYDVKMKEKGDIPEGYSVSREKKERFSLILESASTNQTSMYLCASSRHSGFQPQHFGDGTRLSIL.

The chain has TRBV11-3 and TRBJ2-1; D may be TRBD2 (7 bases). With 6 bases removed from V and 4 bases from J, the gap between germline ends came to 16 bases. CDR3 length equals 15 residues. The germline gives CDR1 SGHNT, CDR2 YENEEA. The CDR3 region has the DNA TGTGCCAGCAGTCCTGGGAAGGGGGGGTACAATGAGCAGTTCTTC. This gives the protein CASSPGKGGYNEQFF.

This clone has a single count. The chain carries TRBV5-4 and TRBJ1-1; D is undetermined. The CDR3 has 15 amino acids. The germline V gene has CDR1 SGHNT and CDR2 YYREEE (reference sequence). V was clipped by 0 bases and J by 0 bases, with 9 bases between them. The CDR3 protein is CASSLGHGLNTEAFF. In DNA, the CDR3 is TGTGCCAGCAGCTTGGGCCACGGCTTGAACACTGAAGCTTTCTTT.

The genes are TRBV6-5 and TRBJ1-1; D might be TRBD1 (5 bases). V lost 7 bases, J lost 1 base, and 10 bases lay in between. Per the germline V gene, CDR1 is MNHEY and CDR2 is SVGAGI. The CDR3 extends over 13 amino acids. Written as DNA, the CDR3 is TGTGCCAGCATGAAAGGGGAGAACACTGAAGCTTTCTTT. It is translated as CASMKGENTEAFF.